A single sample is the source of the 13 T cell receptor beta chains below, sequenced in a study of radiation and T cells in renal cell carcinoma. Clones were read by immunoSEQ multiplex PCR, and TCRdb kept only the in-frame ones, dropping some. Of about 160,000 clones listed, 88% were seen once; the top ten hold around 4%. Time point indicated: baseline pretreatment blood. The sample's treatment: 15 Gy SBRT to primary tumor, nephrectomy 4 weeks later. The sequencing used blood, collected from a patient whose treatment included radiotherapy and nephrectomy. The receptors here all came from a woman aged 65 to 85 with renal cell carcinoma.

The CDR3 nucleotides read TGTGCCAGAAGCAATCCGACGACCTATGGCTACACCTTC. It specifies CARSNPTTYGYTF. The chain couples TRBV5-3 to TRBJ1-2; no firm D call. TRBV5-3 is an open reading frame, and its role is uncertain. The CDR3 extends over 13 amino acids. Trimming left V 4 bases short and J 4 bases short, with 11 bases between.

The chain couples TRBV15 to TRBJ2-3, with D possibly being TRBD2 (6 bases). Germline V gene sequence: CDR1 LNHNV, CDR2 YYDKDF (reference sequence). V lost 7 bases, J lost 0 bases, and 14 bases lay in between. This CDR3 spans 15 amino acids. For the CDR3, the DNA is TGTGCCACCATGGGCGGCGGGGCTAGCACAGATACGCAGTATTTT. Residues: CATMGGGASTDTQYF.

This sequence joins TRBV5-1 and TRBJ2-2; possible D gene TRBD1, 5 bases. Trimming shortened V by 6 bases and J by 0 bases, and 12 bases separated the two germline ends. CDR1 SGHRS and CDR2 YFSETQ come from the germline V gene. CDR3 size: 15 residues. CDR3 region: CASTQTATNTGELFF. The CDR3 DNA reads TGCGCCAGCACACAGACAGCCACGAACACCGGGGAGCTGTTTTTT. The entire variable domain, with the rest obtained from reference TRBV5-1 and TRBJ2-2, is as follows: KAGVTQTPRYLIKTRGQQVTLSCSPISGHRSVSWYQQTPGQGLQFLFEYFSETQRNKGNFPGRFSGRQFSNSRSEMNVSTLELGDSALYLCASTQTATNTGELFFGEGSRLTVL.

The chain uses TRBV9 and TRBJ1-2; 8 nucleotides line up with TRBD1. Unmatched junction bases numbered 10, after V lost 1 base and J lost 8 bases. Germline V gene sequence: CDR1 SGDLS, CDR2 YYNGEE. The CDR3 is 15 amino acids. The CDR3 region is CASSVTGGEGYGYTF. In nucleotides, the CDR3 is TGTGCCAGCAGCGTAACAGGGGGAGAGGGTTACGGCTACACCTTC. Full variable domain (rest looked up from reference TRBV9 and TRBJ1-2): DSGVTQTPKHLITATGQRVTLRCSPRSGDLSVYWYQQSLDQGLQFLIQYYNGEERAKGNILERFSAQQFPDLHSELNLSSLELGDSALYFCASSVTGGEGYGYTFGSGTRLTVV.

This chain links TRBV6-1 with TRBJ2-7; no firm D call. Germline V CDR1 and CDR2: MNHNS, SASEGT. Trimming removed 2 bases from V and 0 bases from J, with 11 bases in between. The CDR3 runs 15 residues. The CDR3 DNA reads TGTGCCAGCAGTGAAAATTGGAAACCCTCCTACGAGCAGTACTTC. Translation gives CASSENWKPSYEQYF.

The chain is built from TRBV19 and TRBJ1-3; perhaps TRBD1 as D (5 bases). V shed 3 bases and J shed 2 bases, with 14 bases lying between them. CDR3 length: 16 residues. Germline V gives CDR1 LNHDA, CDR2 SQIVND (reference sequence). CDR3 sequence: CASSMEWGRTGNTIYF. CDR3 nucleotides: TGTGCCAGTAGTATGGAGTGGGGCAGAACTGGAAACACCATATATTTT. Full variable domain (missing parts from reference TRBV19 and TRBJ1-3): DGGITQSPKYLFRKEGQNVTLSCEQNLNHDAMYWYRQDPGQGLRLIYYSQIVNDFQKGDIAEGYSVSREKKESFPLTVTSAQKNPTAFYLCASSMEWGRTGNTIYFGEGSWLTVV.

This clone is a singleton in its sample. The chain couples TRBV30 to TRBJ1-2; D is uncertain. The CDR3 covers 13 residues. V was shortened by 0 bases and J by 8 bases, with 13 bases between the two germline ends. In germline, CDR1 is GTSNPN, CDR2 SVGIG (reference sequence). CDR3 sequence (DNA): TGTGCCTGGAGTGTACAAGGGCCCCGAGGCTACACCTTC. It yields the protein CAWSVQGPRGYTF. Complete variable domain (other parts from reference TRBV30 and TRBJ1-2): SQTIHQWPATLVQPVGSPLSLECTVEGTSNPNLYWYRQAAGRGLQLLFYSVGIGQISSEVPQNLSASRPQDRQFILSSKKLLLSDSGFYLCAWSVQGPRGYTFGSGTRLTVV.

The chain recombines TRBV28 with TRBJ1-2, with 7 nucleotides matching TRBD1. Germline V gene data show CDR1 as MDHEN and CDR2 as SYDVKM. The V segment lost 7 bases and the J segment 7 bases; nucleotides outside the gene matches: 9. CDR3 size: 13 residues. CDR3 loop: CASTRTGEGGYTF. Here the CDR3 DNA reads TGTGCCAGCACTCGTACAGGGGAGGGTGGCTACACCTTC.

V is TRBV29-1 and J is TRBJ2-1; TRBD2 matches 11 bases. Germline CDR1 reads SQVTM; CDR2 reads ANQGSEA. J gave up 3 bases and V 4 bases, and 17 bases lay outside the gene matches. This CDR3 contains 19 residues. The CDR3 sequence: CSVVQSRLAGGSYYNEQFF. CDR3 nucleotide sequence: TGCAGCGTTGTACAGAGCCGGCTAGCGGGGGGTTCCTACTACAATGAGCAGTTCTTC.

The chain combines TRBV30 with TRBJ1-3; D not resolved. The CDR3 totals 13 residues. The ends were cut back, 4 bases at V and 4 bases at J, with 11 bases in the middle. Germline V gene lookup returns CDR1 GTSNPN and CDR2 SVGIG (reference sequence). Here the CDR3 reads CAWTHSEGNTIYF. As DNA, the CDR3 is TGTGCCTGGACCCACTCGGAAGGAAACACCATATATTTT.

The rearrangement links TRBV7-2 to TRBJ2-3, with D maybe TRBD1 (5 bases). The CDR3 has 15 amino acids. V was shortened by 5 bases and J by 0 bases, with 12 bases between the two germline ends. From germline, CDR1 is SGHTA and CDR2 FQGNSA. CDR3 coding DNA: TGTGCCAGCAGCCCTAGGGGCCCCAGCACAGATACGCAGTATTTT. Its protein is CASSPRGPSTDTQYF. The full variable domain, in which reference TRBV7-2 and TRBJ2-3 provide the parts outside the CDR3, is GAGVSQSPSNKVTEKGKDVELRCDPISGHTALYWYRQSLGQGLEFLIYFQGNSAPDKSGLPSDRFSAERTGGSVSTLTIQRTQQEDSAVYLCASSPRGPSTDTQYFGPGTRLTVL.

Only one count was recorded for this clone. V and J are TRBV7-6 and TRBJ1-4; possibly TRBD1 for D (5 bases). Germline V gene sequence: CDR1 SGHVS, CDR2 FNYEAQ. Deletions cut 3 bases from V and 3 bases from J, with 11 bases between. This CDR3 spans 15 amino acids. The CDR3 DNA reads as TGTGCCAGCAGCTTGGCCGGGGGAGCTAATGAAAAACTGTTTTTT. Protein sequence: CASSLAGGANEKLFF.

The rearrangement links TRBV28 to TRBJ2-1; 11 bases align to TRBD2. V was clipped by 10 bases and J by 4 bases; unmatched bases: 6. The CDR3 sequence is 14 residues long. Germline CDR1 reads MDHEN; CDR2 reads SYDVKM. CDR3: CATVTSGVYNEQFF. The CDR3 DNA sequence: TGTGCCACTGTGACTAGCGGGGTATACAATGAGCAGTTCTTC.